This T cell receptor beta chain was captured by sequencing in a study of blood T cells in healthy people across ages. J lost 3 bases, V lost 6 bases, and 12 bases had no gene match. The CDR3 has 17 residues. Germline CDR1 and CDR2: SGHTA and FQGNSA. This clonotype came up many times. Alongside a J-beta primer mix, a sample-barcoded 5' primer served in a second PCR lasting about 7 to 11 cycles. TCRdb reprocessed the 5' RACE reads via MiXCR and lists one record per CDR3 protein. The data show 1.5 million to 2 million distinct CDR3 sequences, with over 25% seen just once and 6.5% to 8.5% held by the top ten.

The J gene is TRBJ2-7, the V gene TRBV7-2; 12 bases are shared with TRBD2. The sequence was obtained from a woman aged 25 to 45 in good health. The sample consisted of blood. Written as DNA, the CDR3 is TGTGCCAGCAGTCGACTTGGACTAGCGGGATCCAACTACGAGCAGTACTTC. Its translation is CASSRLGLAGSNYEQYF.